This T cell receptor (beta chain) was sequenced in a study of blood T cell repertoires in COVID-19. Looking at the study overall: COVID-19 samples, acute and convalescent, were from the United States, Italy and Spain. PBMCs, B-cell-depleted T cells, or T cells provided the cDNA or gDNA that made up the material.

The Seattle patients, enrolled during active infection, were followed longitudinally. Authors' processing steps: Nucleated cell number was recorded as an estimate derived from reference gene primer amplification. Profiling relied on immunoSEQ multiplex PCR, and the TCRdb table lists in-frame clones only, not all of them. V and J calls and clone size are copied from that table; D and trimming were computed from the DNA. The data hold 350,000 to 450,000 clones, with around 87% observed a single time. The germline CDR1 and CDR2 sequences are MDHEN and SYDVKM. There are 15 residues in the CDR3. Trimming shortened V by 5 bases and J by 5 bases, and 18 bases separated the two germline ends.

This sequence originates from a woman in her sixties with COVID-19, enrolled during active disease. The chain uses TRBV28 and TRBJ1-1; D remains ambiguous. The sequenced sample was peripheral blood. In DNA, the CDR3 is TGTGCCAGCAGTCCGGGATTTCAAATGAGGACTGAAGCTTTCTTT. Translating it yields CASSPGFQMRTEAFF.